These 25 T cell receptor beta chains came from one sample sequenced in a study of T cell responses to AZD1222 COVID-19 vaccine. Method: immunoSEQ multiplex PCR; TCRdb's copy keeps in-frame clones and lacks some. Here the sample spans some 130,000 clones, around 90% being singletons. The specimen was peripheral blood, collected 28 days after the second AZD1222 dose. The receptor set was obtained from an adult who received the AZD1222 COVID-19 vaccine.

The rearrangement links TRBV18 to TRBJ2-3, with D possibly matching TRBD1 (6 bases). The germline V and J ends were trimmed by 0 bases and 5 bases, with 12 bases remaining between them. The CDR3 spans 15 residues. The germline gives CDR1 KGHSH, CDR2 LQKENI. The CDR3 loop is CASSPPAGAEDTQYF. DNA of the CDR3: TGTGCCAGCTCACCACCCGCAGGGGCAGAAGATACGCAGTATTTT.

The CDR3 region has the DNA TGTGCCAGCAGCCGCTCCACAGGGGTCTATGAAAAACTGTTTTTT. Protein sequence: CASSRSTGVYEKLFF. The chain recombines TRBV5-4 with TRBJ1-4; 7 bases match TRBD1. Germline V gene sequence: CDR1 SGHNT, CDR2 YYREEE (reference sequence). V lost 4 bases and J lost 6; bases outside the gene matches: 9. This CDR3 is built from 15 residues.

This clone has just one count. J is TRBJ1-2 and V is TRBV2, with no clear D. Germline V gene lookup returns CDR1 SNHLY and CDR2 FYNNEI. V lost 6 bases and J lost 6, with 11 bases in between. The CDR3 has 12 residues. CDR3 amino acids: CASRVILDGYTF. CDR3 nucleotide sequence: TGTGCCAGCAGAGTGATCCTTGATGGCTACACCTTC.

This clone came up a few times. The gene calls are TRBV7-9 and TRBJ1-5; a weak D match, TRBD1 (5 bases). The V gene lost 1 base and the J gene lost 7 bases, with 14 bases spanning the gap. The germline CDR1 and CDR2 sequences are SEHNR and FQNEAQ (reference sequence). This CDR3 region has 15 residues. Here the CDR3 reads CASSLEIDGGQPQHF. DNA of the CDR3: TGTGCCAGCAGCTTAGAGATCGACGGGGGGCAGCCCCAGCATTTT.

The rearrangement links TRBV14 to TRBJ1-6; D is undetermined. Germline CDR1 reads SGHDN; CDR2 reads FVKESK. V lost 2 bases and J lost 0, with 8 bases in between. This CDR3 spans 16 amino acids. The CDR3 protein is CASSQFPSSYNSPLHF. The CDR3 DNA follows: TGTGCCAGCAGCCAATTCCCCAGCTCCTATAATTCACCCCTCCACTTT.

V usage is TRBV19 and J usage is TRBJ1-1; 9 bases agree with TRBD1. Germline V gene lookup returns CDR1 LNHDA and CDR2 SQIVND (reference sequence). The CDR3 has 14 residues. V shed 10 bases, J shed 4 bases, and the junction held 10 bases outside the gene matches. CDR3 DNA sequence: TGTGCCACCGCAAACAGGGGGCTAGGCACTGAAGCTTTCTTT. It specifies CATANRGLGTEAFF.

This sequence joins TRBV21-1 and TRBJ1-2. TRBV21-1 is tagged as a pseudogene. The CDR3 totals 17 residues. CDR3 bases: TGTGCCAGCAGCTCAGGCACCGGGACGAAGGATTTCTATGGCTACACCTTC. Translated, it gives CASSSGTGTKDFYGYTF.

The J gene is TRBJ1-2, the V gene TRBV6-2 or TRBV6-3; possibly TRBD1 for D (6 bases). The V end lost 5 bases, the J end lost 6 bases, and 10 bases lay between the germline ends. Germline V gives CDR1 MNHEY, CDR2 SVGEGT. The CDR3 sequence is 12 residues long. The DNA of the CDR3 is TGTGCCAGCAGTGACAGGCTAAATGGCTACACCTTC. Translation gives CASSDRLNGYTF.

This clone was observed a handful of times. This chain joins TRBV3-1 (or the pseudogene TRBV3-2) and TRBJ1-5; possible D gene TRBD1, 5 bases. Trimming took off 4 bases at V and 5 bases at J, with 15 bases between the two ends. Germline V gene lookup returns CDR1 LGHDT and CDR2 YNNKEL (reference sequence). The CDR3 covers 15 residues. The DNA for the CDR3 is TGTGCCAGCAGCCGAAGTTTGAGGGGTGATCAGCCCCAGCATTTT. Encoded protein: CASSRSLRGDQPQHF.

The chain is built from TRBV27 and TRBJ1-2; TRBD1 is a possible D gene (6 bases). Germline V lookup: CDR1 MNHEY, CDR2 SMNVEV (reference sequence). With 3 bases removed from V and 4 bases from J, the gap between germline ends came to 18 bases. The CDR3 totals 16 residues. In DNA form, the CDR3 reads TGTGCCAGCAGTTTCTCGACAGGAGATCTTCTCTATGGCTACACCTTC. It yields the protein CASSFSTGDLLYGYTF.

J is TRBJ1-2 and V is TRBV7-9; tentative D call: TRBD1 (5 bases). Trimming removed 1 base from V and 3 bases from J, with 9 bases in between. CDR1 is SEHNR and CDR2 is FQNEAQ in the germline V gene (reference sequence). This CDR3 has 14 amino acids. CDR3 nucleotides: TGTGCCAGCAGCTTAGATCAGGGCCACTATGGCTACACCTTC. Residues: CASSLDQGHYGYTF.

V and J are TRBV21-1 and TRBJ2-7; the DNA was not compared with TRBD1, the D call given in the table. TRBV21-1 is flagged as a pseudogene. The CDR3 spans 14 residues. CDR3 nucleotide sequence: TGTGCCAGCTGCGGACAGGGCCTCTCCTACGAGCAGTACTTC. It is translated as CASCGQGLSYEQYF.

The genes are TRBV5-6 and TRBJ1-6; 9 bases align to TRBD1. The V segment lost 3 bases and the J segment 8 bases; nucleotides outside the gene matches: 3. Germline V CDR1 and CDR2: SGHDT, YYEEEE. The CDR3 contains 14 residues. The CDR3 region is CASSSGQGDSPLHF. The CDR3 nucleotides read TGTGCCAGCAGCTCGGGACAGGGAGATTCACCCCTCCACTTT.

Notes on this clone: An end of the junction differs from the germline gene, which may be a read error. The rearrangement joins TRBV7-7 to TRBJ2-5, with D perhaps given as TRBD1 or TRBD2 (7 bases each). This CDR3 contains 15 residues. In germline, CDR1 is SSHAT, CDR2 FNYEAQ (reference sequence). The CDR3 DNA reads TGTGCTAGCAGCTCTTACAGGGGAGGGGAAGAGACCCAGTACTTC. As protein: CASSSYRGGEETQYF. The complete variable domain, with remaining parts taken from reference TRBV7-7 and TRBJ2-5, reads GAGVSQSPRYKVTKRGQDVTLRCDPISSHATLYWYQQALGQGPEFLTYFNYEAQPDKSGLPSDRFSAERPEGSISTLTIQRTEQRDSAMYRCASSSYRGGEETQYFGPGTRLLVL.

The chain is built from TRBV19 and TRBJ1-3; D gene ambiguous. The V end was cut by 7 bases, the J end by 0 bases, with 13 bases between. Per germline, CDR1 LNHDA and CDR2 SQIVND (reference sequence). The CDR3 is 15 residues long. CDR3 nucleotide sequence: TGTGCCAGTATCGCGCCCCAGAGCTCTGGAAACACCATATATTTT. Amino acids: CASIAPQSSGNTIYF.

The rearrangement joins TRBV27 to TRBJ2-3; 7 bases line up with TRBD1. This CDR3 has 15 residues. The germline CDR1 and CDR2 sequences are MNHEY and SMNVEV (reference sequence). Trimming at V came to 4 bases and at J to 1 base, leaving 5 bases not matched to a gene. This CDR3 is CASSSRGHGTDTQYF. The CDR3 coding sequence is TGTGCCAGCAGTTCTAGGGGGCATGGCACAGATACGCAGTATTTT.

CDR3 DNA: TGTGCCAGCAGCCCCCGGGGGACTCACTCAGGTGGGGTGGAGACCCAGTACTTC. This translates into CASSPRGTHSGGVETQYF. The chain carries TRBV11-2 and TRBJ2-5; TRBD2 might be the D (6 bases). This CDR3 is 18 amino acids long. Trimming took off 5 bases at V and 5 bases at J, with 27 bases between the two ends. Germline CDR1 and CDR2: SGHAT and FQNNGV.

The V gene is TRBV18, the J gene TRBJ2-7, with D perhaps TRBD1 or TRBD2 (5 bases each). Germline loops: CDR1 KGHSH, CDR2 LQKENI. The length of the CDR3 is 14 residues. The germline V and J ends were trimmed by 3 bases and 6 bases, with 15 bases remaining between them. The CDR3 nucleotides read TGTGCCAGCTCACCCCGGGGATCCGACAGCGAGCAGTACTTC. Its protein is CASSPRGSDSEQYF.

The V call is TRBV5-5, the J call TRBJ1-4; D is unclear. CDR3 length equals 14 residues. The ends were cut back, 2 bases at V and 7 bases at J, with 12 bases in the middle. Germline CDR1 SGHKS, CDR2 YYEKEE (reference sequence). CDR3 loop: CASSFDAGPEKLFF. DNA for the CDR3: TGTGCCAGCAGCTTTGACGCCGGCCCTGAAAAACTGTTTTTT.

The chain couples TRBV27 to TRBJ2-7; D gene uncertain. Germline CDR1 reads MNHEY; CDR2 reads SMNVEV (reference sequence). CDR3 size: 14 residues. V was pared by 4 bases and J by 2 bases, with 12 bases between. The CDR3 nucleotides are TGTGCCAGCAGTTCGTTGGGATCTCCCTACGAGCAGTACTTC. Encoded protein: CASSSLGSPYEQYF.

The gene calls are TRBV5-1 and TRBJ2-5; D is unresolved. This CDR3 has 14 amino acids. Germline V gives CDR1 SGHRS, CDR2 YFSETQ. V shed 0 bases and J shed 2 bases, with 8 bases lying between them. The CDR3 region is CASSLVVRQETQYF. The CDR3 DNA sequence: TGCGCCAGCAGCTTGGTTGTCCGGCAAGAGACCCAGTACTTC.

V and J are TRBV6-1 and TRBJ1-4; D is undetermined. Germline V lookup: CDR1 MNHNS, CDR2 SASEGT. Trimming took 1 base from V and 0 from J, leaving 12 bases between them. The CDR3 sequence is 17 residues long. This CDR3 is CASSEDSYSATNEKLFF. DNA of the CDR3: TGTGCCAGCAGTGAAGACTCTTACTCGGCAACTAATGAAAAACTGTTTTTT.

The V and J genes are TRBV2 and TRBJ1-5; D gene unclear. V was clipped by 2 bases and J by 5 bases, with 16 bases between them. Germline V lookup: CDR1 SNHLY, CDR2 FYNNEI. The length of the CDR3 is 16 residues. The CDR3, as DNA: TGTGCCAGCAGTGAACAGAGGGTCCAAGAGGATCAGCCCCAGCATTTT. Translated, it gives CASSEQRVQEDQPQHF.

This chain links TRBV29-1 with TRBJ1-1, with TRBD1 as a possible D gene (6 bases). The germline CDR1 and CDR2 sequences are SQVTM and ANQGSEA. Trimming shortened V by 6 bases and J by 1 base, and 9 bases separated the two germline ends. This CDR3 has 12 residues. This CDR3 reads CSVETGNTEAFF. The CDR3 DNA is TGCAGCGTAGAGACAGGGAACACTGAAGCTTTCTTT.

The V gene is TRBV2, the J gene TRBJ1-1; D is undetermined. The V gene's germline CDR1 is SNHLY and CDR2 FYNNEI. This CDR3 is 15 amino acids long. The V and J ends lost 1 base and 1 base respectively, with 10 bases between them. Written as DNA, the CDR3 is TGTGCCAGCAGTGAAGGGGGAGGGAGGAACACTGAAGCTTTCTTT. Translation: CASSEGGGRNTEAFF.